This T cell receptor (beta chain) was obtained from a study of early T cells in non-severe SARS-CoV-2 infection. In TCRdb, the 5' RACE reads were re-called with MiXCR into one record per CDR3 protein. The sample has 45,000 to 65,000 distinct CDR3 sequences; roughly an eighth are singletons. This clonotype was seen a few times. This CDR3 has 17 residues. Germline V gene lookup returns CDR1 SGHAT and CDR2 FQNNGV. Trimming pared 5 bases from V and 2 bases from J, leaving 18 bases between. This chain joins TRBV11-2 and TRBJ2-2; D ambiguous. Here the sequenced sample was whole blood, taken at baseline. This sequence originates from an adult who was a healthcare worker with PCR-confirmed SARS-CoV-2 infection or an uninfected control (not recorded which). The CDR3 bases are TGTGCCAGCAGCCCGCCGAGTATTGCGAGAAACACCGGGGAGCTGTTTTTT. This translates into CASSPPSIARNTGELFF.